This TCR beta chain was identified in a study of blood T cell repertoires in COVID-19. Study-wide context: Acute and convalescent COVID-19 specimens originated in the United States, Italy and Spain. From T cells, B-cell-depleted T cells, or PBMCs came the material, which was cDNA or gDNA.

The CDR3 length is 16 residues. Trimming at V came to 4 bases and at J to 4 bases, leaving 8 bases not matched to a gene. Germline V gene sequence: CDR1 SGHKS, CDR2 YYEKEE (reference sequence). Methods used by the authors: The assay estimated nucleated cells by amplifying reference gene primers. Sequencing used immunoSEQ multiplex PCR; TCRdb keeps in-frame clones, though not all of them. V, J and clone size derive from that table, while D and trimming were established from the DNA sequence. The data contain roughly 260,000 clones, 82% of them seen just once; the ten biggest clones take up roughly 3%.

The source of this sequence is a woman aged 18-29 years with acute or convalescent COVID-19. Sequenced input: peripheral blood. J is TRBJ1-2 and V is TRBV5-5, with 12 bases identical to TRBD1. CDR3 in amino acids: CASSAGTGGAGYGYTF. The CDR3 coding sequence is TGTGCCAGCAGCGCCGGGACAGGGGGCGCGGGCTATGGCTACACCTTC.